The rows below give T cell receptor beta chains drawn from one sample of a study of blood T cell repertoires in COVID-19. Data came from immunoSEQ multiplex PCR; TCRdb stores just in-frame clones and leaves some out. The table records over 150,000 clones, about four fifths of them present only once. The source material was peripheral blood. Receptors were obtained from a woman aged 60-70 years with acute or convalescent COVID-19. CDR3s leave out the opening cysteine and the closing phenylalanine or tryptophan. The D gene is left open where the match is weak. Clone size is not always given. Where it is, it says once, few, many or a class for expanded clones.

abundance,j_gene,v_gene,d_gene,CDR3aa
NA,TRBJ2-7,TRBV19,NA,ASSLTGAPYEQY
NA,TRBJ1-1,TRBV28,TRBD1,ASRAGQGYTEAF
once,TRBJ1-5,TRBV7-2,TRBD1,ASSWDSGNQPQH
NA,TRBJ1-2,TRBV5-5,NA,ASSFSGGPNLGYT
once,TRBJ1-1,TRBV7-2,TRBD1,ASSYSGTGGTEAF
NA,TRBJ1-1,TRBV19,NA,ASSIQGTTEAF
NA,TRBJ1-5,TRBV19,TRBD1,ASSNLGQGAGQPQH
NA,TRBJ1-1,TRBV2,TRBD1,ASTGTGGLGTEAF
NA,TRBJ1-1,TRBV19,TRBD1,ASSTRDRGKTNTEAF
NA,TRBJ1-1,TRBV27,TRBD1,ASSRKTGTGAF
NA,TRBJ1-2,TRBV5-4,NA,ASSFGLQGRDGYT
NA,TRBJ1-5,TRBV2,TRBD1,ASSTTGNDQPQH
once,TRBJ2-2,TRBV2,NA,ASSLRRGTGELF
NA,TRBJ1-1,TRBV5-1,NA,ASSLGQENTEAF
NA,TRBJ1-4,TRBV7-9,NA,ASSPKRNRALEKLF
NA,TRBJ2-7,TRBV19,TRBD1,ASSIGRTGSYEQY
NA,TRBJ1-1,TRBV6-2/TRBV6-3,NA,ASSYSVRMNTEAF
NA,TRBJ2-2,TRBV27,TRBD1,ASSSQGARAGELF
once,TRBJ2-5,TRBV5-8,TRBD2,ASSYGTSGEETQY
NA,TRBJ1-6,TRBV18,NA,ASSPPSWTANNSPLH
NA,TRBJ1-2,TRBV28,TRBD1,ASTPRGWYGYT
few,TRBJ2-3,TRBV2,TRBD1,ASRTGEDTQY
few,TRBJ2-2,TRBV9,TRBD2,ASSVGLAGVLTGELF
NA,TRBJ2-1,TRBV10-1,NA,ASSEGRDEQF
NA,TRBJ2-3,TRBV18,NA,ASSPGLGGSNTDTQY
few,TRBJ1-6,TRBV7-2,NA,ASSLNLRGGGSPLH
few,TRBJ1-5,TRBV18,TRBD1,ASSPLGTGGNQPQH
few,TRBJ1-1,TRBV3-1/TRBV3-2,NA,ASSQVSAGEAF
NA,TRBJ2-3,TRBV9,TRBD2,ASSEIRTSPHTDTQY
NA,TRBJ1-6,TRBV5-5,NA,ASSFGAEQNSPLH
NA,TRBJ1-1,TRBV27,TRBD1,ASSLLGQGRTEAF
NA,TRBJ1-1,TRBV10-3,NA,AISESTQGHTEAF
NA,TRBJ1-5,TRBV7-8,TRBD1,ASTYRGDSNQPQH
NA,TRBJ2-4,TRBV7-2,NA,ASSLEPNIQY
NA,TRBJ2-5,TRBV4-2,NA,ASTRDRRGTQY
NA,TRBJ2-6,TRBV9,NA,ASSGLSSGANVLT
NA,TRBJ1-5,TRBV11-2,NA,ASSAHSSNQPQH
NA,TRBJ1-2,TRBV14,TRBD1,ASSQEGGRGGGYT
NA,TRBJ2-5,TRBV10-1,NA,ASSESAGQETQY
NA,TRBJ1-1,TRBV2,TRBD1,ARGTESKVNTEAF
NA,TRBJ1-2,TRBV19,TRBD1,ASSYTTGGNYGYT
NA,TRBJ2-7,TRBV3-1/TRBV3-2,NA,ASSQNQGFEQY
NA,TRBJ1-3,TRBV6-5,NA,ASSYGGANSGNTIY
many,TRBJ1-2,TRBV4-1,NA,ASSQDLNSNYGYT
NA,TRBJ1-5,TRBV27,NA,ASSLVRGSNQPQH
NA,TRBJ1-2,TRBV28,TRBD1,ASSHAGTGGTNYGYT
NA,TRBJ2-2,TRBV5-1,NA,ASSPGRREVHGELF
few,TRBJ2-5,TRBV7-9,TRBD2,ASSWASGGKETQY
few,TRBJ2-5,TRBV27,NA,ASRQETQGRETQY
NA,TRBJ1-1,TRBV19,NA,ASSIQGRNTEAF
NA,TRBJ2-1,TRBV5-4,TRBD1,ASTARGQGILLRSINEQF
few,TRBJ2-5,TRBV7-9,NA,ASAILQETQY
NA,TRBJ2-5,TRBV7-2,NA,ASSLAHAGLGETQY
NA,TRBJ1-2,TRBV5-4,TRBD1,ASSLVQGAPNYGYT
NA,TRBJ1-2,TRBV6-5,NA,ASRGGNYGYT
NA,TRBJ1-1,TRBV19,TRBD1,ASSISPGQGGTEAF
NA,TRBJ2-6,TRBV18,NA,ASSQAGVLSGANVLT
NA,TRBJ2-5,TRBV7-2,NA,ASKDYLGETQY
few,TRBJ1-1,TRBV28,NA,ASLFSMNTEAF